This entry concerns a single TCR beta chain. The sample comes from a study of T cell responses to AZD1222 COVID-19 vaccine. The assay was immunoSEQ multiplex PCR, and TCRdb's table has in-frame clones only and misses some. The sample includes around 78,000 clones, roughly 90% of them seen just once. The TCR sequence derives from an adult who received the AZD1222 COVID-19 vaccine. This sample comprised peripheral blood, obtained 28 days after the second AZD1222 dose.

CDR3 in DNA: TGCGCCAGCAGCCAAGTTGGACGGGAAGCAGGAAACACCATATATTTT. Amino acids: CASSQVGREAGNTIYF. The V and J genes are TRBV4-1 and TRBJ1-3; D gene uncertain. The V end lost 1 base, the J end lost 4 bases, and 14 bases lay between the germline ends. The CDR3 consists of 16 residues. Germline V CDR1 and CDR2: MGHRA, YSYEKL.